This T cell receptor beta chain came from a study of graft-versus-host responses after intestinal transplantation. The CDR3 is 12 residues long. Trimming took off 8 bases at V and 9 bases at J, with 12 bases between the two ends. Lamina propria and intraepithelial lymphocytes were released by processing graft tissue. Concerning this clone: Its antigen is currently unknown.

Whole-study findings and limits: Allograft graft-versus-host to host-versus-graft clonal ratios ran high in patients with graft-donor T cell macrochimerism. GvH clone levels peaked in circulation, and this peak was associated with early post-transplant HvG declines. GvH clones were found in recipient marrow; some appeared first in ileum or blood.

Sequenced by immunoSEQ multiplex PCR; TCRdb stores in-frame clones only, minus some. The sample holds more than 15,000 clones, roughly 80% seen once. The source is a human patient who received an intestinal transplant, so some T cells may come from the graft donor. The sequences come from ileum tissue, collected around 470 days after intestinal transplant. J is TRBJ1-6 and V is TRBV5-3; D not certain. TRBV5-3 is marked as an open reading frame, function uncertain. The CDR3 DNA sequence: TGTGCCAGCAGCCCATTTGGTTCACCCCTCCACTTT. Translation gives CASSPFGSPLHF.